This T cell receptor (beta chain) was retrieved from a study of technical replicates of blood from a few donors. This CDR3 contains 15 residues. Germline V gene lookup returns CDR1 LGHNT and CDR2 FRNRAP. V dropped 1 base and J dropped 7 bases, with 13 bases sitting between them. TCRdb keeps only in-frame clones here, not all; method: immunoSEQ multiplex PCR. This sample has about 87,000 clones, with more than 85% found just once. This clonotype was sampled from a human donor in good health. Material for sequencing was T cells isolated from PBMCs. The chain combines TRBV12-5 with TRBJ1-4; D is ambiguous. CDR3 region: CASGLATALGEKLFF. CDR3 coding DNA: TGTGCTAGTGGTTTGGCCACAGCCCTTGGTGAAAAACTGTTTTTT.